This TCR beta chain originates from a study of breast tumors, draining lymph nodes, adjacent tissues. MiXCR, applied by TCRdb to the multiplex PCR reads, yields one record per CDR3 protein. The table has 16,000 or so distinct CDR3 sequences, 45% seen once. This clonotype has at least ten counts. Its antigen is currently unknown. This CDR3 has 14 amino acids. The V gene lost 5 bases and the J gene lost 5 bases, with 13 bases spanning the gap. From germline, CDR1 is SGHTS and CDR2 YDEGEE. Study-level results: That most tumor T cells come from lymph nodes remained unproven. Tumor TCR diversity was below lymph nodes but above nontumor tissue. Findings are consistent with lymph node origin and intratumoral expansion of most tumor T cells. Compared with basal-like, luminal-like tumors shared significantly more repertoire with nontumor tissue.

The source is a female donor with breast cancer. Some clones in this sample may be carry-over from other donors' samples. The J gene is TRBJ1-4, the V gene TRBV5-8; D not resolved. The sequencing sample was made of tumor-adjacent breast tissue. The CDR3 loop reads CASSDEGMNEKLFF. The CDR3 DNA sequence: TGTGCCAGCAGTGATGAGGGAATGAATGAAAAACTGTTTTTT.